What follows describes a single T cell receptor (beta chain). The sample belongs to a study of T cell changes during pregnancy in multiple sclerosis. The table came from immunoSEQ multiplex PCR; TCRdb's copy has only in-frame clones and leaves some out. The data hold 78,000 or so clones, with about nine tenths observed a single time. Germline trimming cut 0 bases from V and 3 bases from J; bases unmatched to any gene: 3. CDR3 length: 17 amino acids. CDR1 SGHTA and CDR2 FQGNSA come from the germline V gene. The sequenced sample was CD4+ T cells from peripheral blood mononuclear cells, obtained before pregnancy. This clonotype was sampled from a female donor with multiple sclerosis, enrolled in a pregnancy study. V is TRBV7-2 and J is TRBJ2-7; 15 bases fit TRBD2. In DNA, the CDR3 is TGTGCCAGCAGCTTAGCCGGGACTAGCGGGGGGTACTACGAGCAGTACTTC. It is translated as CASSLAGTSGGYYEQYF.